The 24 T cell receptor beta chains in this list originate from one sample, sequenced in a study of shared clonotypes between healthy human individuals (dated by TCRdb to 2020 to 2022). Library prep was done by the immunoSEQ multiplex PCR assay. TCRdb took this table from immuneACCESS and kept in-frame rearrangements with V and J called. Such tables lack part of the clones; where checked against another copy, unresolved V genes explain under half of the gap, and the rest is unexplained. The sample yields 950,000 to 1,300,000 clones; 65% to 75% were counted once. Clones ranked in the top ten supply roughly 1.5% of the sample. The sequencing input was memory CD4+ T cells sorted from blood. The sample's cell subset or site label, decoded: CD45RA-negative fraction. The receptors here all came from a man younger than 35 in good health.

The chain recombines TRBV28 with TRBJ1-2; D may be TRBD1 (5 bases). V was trimmed by 2 bases and J by 4 bases, leaving 11 bases between them. The CDR3 has 14 amino acids. Per germline, CDR1 MDHEN and CDR2 SYDVKM. The CDR3 is CASSLDGGGYGYTF. In nucleotides, the CDR3 is TGTGCCAGCAGTTTAGATGGGGGTGGCTATGGCTACACCTTC.

Turning to this clone: The sample holds other DNA sequences that translate to the same CDR3. The chain joins TRBV19 to TRBJ2-7; 9 nucleotides agree with TRBD1. In germline, CDR1 is LNHDA, CDR2 SQIVND (reference sequence). CDR3 size: 15 residues. Unmatched junction bases numbered 4, after V lost 3 bases and J lost 1 base. In DNA, the CDR3 is TGTGCCAGTAGTATTGCTGGGACAGGGTCCTACGAGCAGTACTTC. This translates into CASSIAGTGSYEQYF.

This clone appeared a single time. This chain joins TRBV5-1 and TRBJ2-7, with TRBD2 matching over 8 bases. Per germline, CDR1 SGHRS and CDR2 YFSETQ. The CDR3 extends over 15 amino acids. The junction had 5 bases not matched to a gene; V was cut back by 0 bases and J by 3 bases. Here the CDR3 reads CASSLEASGYYEQYF. CDR3 bases: TGCGCCAGCAGCTTGGAGGCTAGCGGGTACTACGAGCAGTACTTC.

The genes are TRBV6-4 and TRBJ1-6, with unresolved D. V was pared by 0 bases and J by 4 bases, with 13 bases between. This CDR3 contains 17 residues. Germline lookup yields CDR1 MRHNA and CDR2 SNTAGT. The CDR3 reads CASSDSGQVSYNSPLHF. CDR3 DNA sequence: TGTGCCAGCAGTGACTCTGGGCAGGTCAGTTATAATTCACCCCTCCACTTT.

This chain links TRBV5-4 with TRBJ2-3; TRBD2 aligns across 11 bases. Germline loops: CDR1 SGHNT, CDR2 YYREEE (reference sequence). The CDR3 loop spans 17 amino acids. V was pared by 0 bases and J by 5 bases, with 8 bases of the junction left unmatched. The CDR3 loop reads CASSLVGSGRAEDTQYF. The CDR3 DNA reads TGTGCCAGCAGCTTGGTCGGTAGCGGGAGGGCCGAAGATACGCAGTATTTT.

V usage is TRBV27 and J usage is TRBJ1-6; no reliable D call. V was cut by 2 bases and J by 6 bases, with 14 bases left in between. The germline V gene has CDR1 MNHEY and CDR2 SMNVEV (reference sequence). CDR3 length: 16 amino acids. The CDR3 reads CASSLNPGSINSPLHF. CDR3 DNA: TGTGCCAGCAGTTTAAACCCAGGCAGCATTAATTCACCCCTCCACTTT.

The chain has TRBV6-6 and TRBJ2-3, with 10 bases lining up with TRBD1. In germline, CDR1 is MNHNY, CDR2 SVGAGI (reference sequence). J was trimmed by 3 bases and V by 8 bases; bases with no gene match: 11. The CDR3 contains 16 residues. The CDR3 nucleotides read TGTGCCAGCGTCTCCTGGGACAGGGGAGTTACAGATACGCAGTATTTT. Amino acids: CASVSWDRGVTDTQYF.

V usage is TRBV15 and J usage is TRBJ2-7; maybe TRBD1 (5 bases). Germline V gene sequence: CDR1 LNHNV, CDR2 YYDKDF (reference sequence). This CDR3 spans 13 amino acids. Trimming left V 3 bases short and J 3 bases short, with 9 bases between. The CDR3 sequence is CATSRTDSYEQYF. For the CDR3, the DNA is TGTGCCACCAGCAGGACCGACAGCTACGAGCAGTACTTC.

With regard to this clone: The sample contains more than one DNA sequence encoding this CDR3. This chain joins TRBV5-6 and TRBJ2-5; 8 bases agree with TRBD2. CDR1 and CDR2 from the germline V gene are SGHDT and YYEEEE. V dropped 1 base and J dropped 3; count of bases not matched to a gene: 5. The CDR3 consists of 15 residues. The DNA of the CDR3 is TGTGCCAGCAGCTTGTGGGCGGGAGGTAAAGAGACCCAGTACTTC. Encoded protein: CASSLWAGGKETQYF.

The V and J genes are TRBV11-3 and TRBJ1-2; 9 positions match TRBD1. This CDR3 is built from 14 residues. CDR1 is SGHNT, CDR2 YENEEA, per germline. The trim removed 1 base at V and 6 bases at J, leaving 3 bases unmatched. The CDR3 region is CASSLVDRGNGYTF. The CDR3 DNA is TGTGCCAGCAGCTTAGTAGACAGGGGGAATGGCTACACCTTC. Full variable domain (rest looked up from reference TRBV11-3 and TRBJ1-2): EAGVVQSPRYKIIEKKQPVAFWCNPISGHNTLYWYLQNLGQGPELLIRYENEEAVDDSQLPKDRFSAERLKGVDSTLKIQPAELGDSAVYLCASSLVDRGNGYTFGSGTRLTVV.

The gene calls are TRBV13 and TRBJ1-6; D remains ambiguous. This CDR3 is 14 amino acids long. Germline CDR1 and CDR2: PRHDT and FYEKMQ (reference sequence). The V end lost 2 bases, the J end lost 6 bases, and 8 bases lay between the germline ends. DNA for the CDR3: TGTGCCAGCAGCTTACCCTCTCCTAATTCACCCCTCCACTTT. Protein product: CASSLPSPNSPLHF. The full variable domain, completed using reference TRBV13 and TRBJ1-6, is AAGVIQSPRHLIKEKRETATLKCYPIPRHDTVYWYQQGPGQDPQFLISFYEKMQSDKGSIPDRFSAQQFSDYHSELNMSSLELGDSALYFCASSLPSPNSPLHFGNGTRLTVT.

The V and J genes are TRBV7-9 and TRBJ1-1; perhaps TRBD1 as D (5 bases). V was trimmed by 4 bases and J by 12 bases, leaving 12 bases between them. The CDR3 is 11 residues long. Per germline, CDR1 SEHNR and CDR2 FQNEAQ (reference sequence). The CDR3 loop is CASSSPRVTFF. In DNA, the CDR3 is TGTGCCAGCAGCTCACCCAGGGTGACTTTCTTT. The entire variable domain, with the rest obtained from reference TRBV7-9 and TRBJ1-1, is as follows: DTGVSQNPRHKITKRGQNVTFRCDPISEHNRLYWYRQTLGQGPEFLTYFQNEAQLEKSRLLSDRFSAERPKGSFSTLEIQRTEQGDSAMYLCASSSPRVTFFGQGTRLTVV.

V usage is TRBV28 and J usage is TRBJ1-6; D not certain. This CDR3 is 12 amino acids long. Trimming removed 10 bases at V and 7 bases at J, with 11 bases between. Germline V gene lookup returns CDR1 MDHEN and CDR2 SYDVKM. CDR3: CAISDRNSPLHF. CDR3 sequence (DNA): TGTGCCATTTCGGACCGGAATTCACCCCTCCACTTT.

This chain connects TRBV11-2 to TRBJ2-3; 12 nucleotides match TRBD2. This CDR3 contains 16 residues. Germline V gene lookup returns CDR1 SGHAT and CDR2 FQNNGV. V shed 3 bases and J 2 bases; nucleotides not matched to a gene: 3. The CDR3 spells CASSLTSGGFTDTQYF. In DNA, the CDR3 is TGTGCCAGCAGCTTGACTAGCGGGGGATTCACAGATACGCAGTATTTT.

CDR3 residues: CASSPGTSANTGELFF. CDR3 in DNA: TGTGCCAGCAGCCCAGGGACTAGCGCTAACACCGGGGAGCTGTTTTTT. The chain couples TRBV9 to TRBJ2-2, with TRBD2 identical over 10 bases. Germline CDR1 reads SGDLS; CDR2 reads YYNGEE. V shed 4 bases and J 2 bases; nucleotides not matched to a gene: 5. This CDR3 has 16 residues. Filled out from reference TRBV9 and TRBJ2-2, the complete variable domain reads DSGVTQTPKHLITATGQRVTLRCSPRSGDLSVYWYQQSLDQGLQFLIQYYNGEERAKGNILERFSAQQFPDLHSELNLSSLELGDSALYFCASSPGTSANTGELFFGEGSRLTVL.

About this clone: Other DNA sequences in this sample translate to the same CDR3. V is TRBV18 and J is TRBJ2-1; TRBD2 is a possible D gene (5 bases). The V gene lost 3 bases and the J gene lost 2 bases, with 5 bases spanning the gap. This CDR3 is 13 amino acids long. Germline CDR1 KGHSH, CDR2 LQKENI. The CDR3 nucleotides are TGTGCCAGCTCACCCGGGGCCTACAATGAGCAGTTCTTC. It encodes CASSPGAYNEQFF.

The chain combines TRBV7-2 with TRBJ1-3; D is perhaps TRBD1 (6 bases). V gave up 4 bases and J gave up 2 bases, with 18 bases separating them. The germline CDR1 and CDR2 sequences are SGHTA and FQGNSA. This CDR3 comprises 17 residues. The CDR3 coding sequence is TGTGCCAGCAGCTGGGACATTCTCCGCCAGGCTGGAAACACCATATATTTT. Its translation is CASSWDILRQAGNTIYF.

The rearrangement uses TRBV6-1 and TRBJ2-2; tentatively, D is TRBD1 (6 bases). The CDR3 sequence is 14 residues long. From germline, CDR1 is MNHNS and CDR2 SASEGT. V lost 4 bases and J lost 3, with 9 bases in between. The CDR3: CASSGGTHTGELFF. In DNA, the CDR3 is TGTGCCAGCAGTGGGGGGACACACACCGGGGAGCTGTTTTTT.

About this clone: In the same sample, other DNA sequences code for this CDR3. The chain couples TRBV14 to TRBJ1-2, with no clear D. Germline V gives CDR1 SGHDN, CDR2 FVKESK. The V end lost 0 bases, the J end lost 3 bases, and 5 bases lay between the germline ends. There are 13 residues in the CDR3. The CDR3 spells CASSQDSYYGYTF. In DNA form, the CDR3 reads TGTGCCAGCAGCCAAGATAGTTACTATGGCTACACCTTC.

The sample holds a few counts of this clone. The V and J genes are TRBV6-1 and TRBJ1-3, with unresolved D. Trimming stripped 0 bases from V and 8 bases from J, with 14 bases between. Looked up from germline, CDR1 is MNHNS and CDR2 is SASEGT. This CDR3 is 15 amino acids long. In DNA form, the CDR3 reads TGTGCCAGCAGTGAAGCAGCTCAGGTTTCGGACACCATATATTTT. It translates to CASSEAAQVSDTIYF.

This clone occurred a few times. Distinct nucleotide sequences in the sample also encode this CDR3. The CDR3 here is CASRAGRTEAFF. CDR3 DNA: TGTGCCAGCAGGGCCGGGAGGACTGAAGCTTTCTTT. The rearrangement uses TRBV28 and TRBJ1-1; unclear D gene. Trimming removed 6 bases from V and 5 bases from J, with 10 bases in between. The CDR3 runs to 12 residues. Germline CDR1 and CDR2: MDHEN and SYDVKM.

This chain joins TRBV28 and TRBJ1-2; D perhaps matches TRBD1 (6 bases). CDR3 length equals 15 residues. Germline lookup yields CDR1 MDHEN and CDR2 SYDVKM. The V end lost 2 bases, the J end lost 5 bases, and 15 bases lay between the germline ends. This chain's CDR3 is CASSLTGFGGYGYTF. DNA for the CDR3: TGTGCCAGCAGTTTAACAGGGTTCGGGGGTTATGGCTACACCTTC.

The chain carries TRBV30 and TRBJ2-1; TRBD1 or TRBD2 may be the D gene (6 bases each). The V and J ends lost 1 base and 0 bases respectively, with 10 bases between them. The CDR3 runs 15 residues. Germline V lookup: CDR1 GTSNPN, CDR2 SVGIG (reference sequence). The CDR3 DNA follows: TGTGCCTGGAGTGCTTGGGGGGCCTCCTACAATGAGCAGTTCTTC. This translates into CAWSAWGASYNEQFF.

The chain carries TRBV2 and TRBJ1-2; D gene ambiguous. Germline V gene lookup returns CDR1 SNHLY and CDR2 FYNNEI. CDR3 length: 16 residues. V was shortened by 4 bases and J by 6 bases, with 21 bases between the two germline ends. Written as DNA, the CDR3 is TGTGCCAGCAGTGGGGGATTGAAATCACCGGAAAATGGCTACACCTTC. It is translated as CASSGGLKSPENGYTF.